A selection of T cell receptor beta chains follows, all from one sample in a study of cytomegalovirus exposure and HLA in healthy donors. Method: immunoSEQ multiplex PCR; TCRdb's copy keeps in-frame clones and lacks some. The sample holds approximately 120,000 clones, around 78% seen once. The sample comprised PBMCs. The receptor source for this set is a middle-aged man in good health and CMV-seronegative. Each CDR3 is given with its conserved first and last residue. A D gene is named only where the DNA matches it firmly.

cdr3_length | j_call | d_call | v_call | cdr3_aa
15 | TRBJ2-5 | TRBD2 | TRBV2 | CASSDVGGGGETQYF
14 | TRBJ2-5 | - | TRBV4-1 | CASSQETAGETQYF
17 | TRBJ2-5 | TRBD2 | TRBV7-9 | CSSSNYRLTSGVMTQYF
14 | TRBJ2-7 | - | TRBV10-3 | CAISGQASAYEQYF
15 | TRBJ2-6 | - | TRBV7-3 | CASTRTATGANVLTF
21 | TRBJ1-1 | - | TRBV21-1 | CASSIPGGPGGGLGENTEAFF
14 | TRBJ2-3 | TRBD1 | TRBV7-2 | CASSMDRVLDTQYF
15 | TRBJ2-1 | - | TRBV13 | CASSLGGPALDEQFF
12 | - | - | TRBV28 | CASNGGSYEQYF
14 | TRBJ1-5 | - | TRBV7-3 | CASSPTGPNQPQHF
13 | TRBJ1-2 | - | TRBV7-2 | CASSGSGSYGYTF
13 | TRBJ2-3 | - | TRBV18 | CASSLMSTDTQYF
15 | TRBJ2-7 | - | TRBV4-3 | CASSQDRGNSYEQYF
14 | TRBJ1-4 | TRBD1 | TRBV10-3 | CAISESTGGEKLFF
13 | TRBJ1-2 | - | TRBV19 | CASSGGLDYGYTF
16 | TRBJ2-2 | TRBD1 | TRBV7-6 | CASSLFDRGSTGELFF
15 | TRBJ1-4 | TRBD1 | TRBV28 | CASRLGTGYNEKLFF
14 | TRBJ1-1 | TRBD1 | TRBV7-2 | CASSGRDRGPEAFF
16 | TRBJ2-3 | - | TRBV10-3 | CAISESGIASTDTQYF
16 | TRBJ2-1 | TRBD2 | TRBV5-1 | CASSLTSGDLYNEQFF
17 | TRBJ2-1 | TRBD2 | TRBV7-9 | CASSLTPRLAEDNEQFF
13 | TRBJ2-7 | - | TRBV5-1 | CASSLGGTGEQYF
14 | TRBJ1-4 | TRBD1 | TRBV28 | CASSQGAGNEKLFF
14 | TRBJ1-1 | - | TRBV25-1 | CASSDRGEVTEAFF
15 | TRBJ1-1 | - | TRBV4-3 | CASSQDEEGGTEAFF
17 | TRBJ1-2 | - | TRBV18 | CASSQEAQTDRHYGYTF
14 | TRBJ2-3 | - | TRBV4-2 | CASSQESNKSPQYF
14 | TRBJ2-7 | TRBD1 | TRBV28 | CASSSQGAGHEQYF
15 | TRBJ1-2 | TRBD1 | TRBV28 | CASSLIGQDNYGYTF
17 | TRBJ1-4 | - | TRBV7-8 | CASSLGRRAGANEKLFF
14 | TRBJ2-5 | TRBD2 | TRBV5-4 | CASSLGGGDETQYF
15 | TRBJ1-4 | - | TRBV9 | CASSEDRQVNEKLFF
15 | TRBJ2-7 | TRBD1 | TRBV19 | CASTDPTGGVYEQYF
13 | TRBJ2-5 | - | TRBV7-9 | CASRDRSLGTQYF
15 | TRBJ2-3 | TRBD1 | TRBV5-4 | CASSAPGQSTDTQYF
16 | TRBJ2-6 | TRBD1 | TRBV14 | CASSQIRGLGANGLTF